This TCR beta chain appears in the sequencing data of a study of vaccination and CD4 T cells after COVID-19. Turning to the study itself: Timing of post-vaccine sample collection was a median around 75 days after dose two, with a range of 14 to 241.

An Oncomine TCR Beta short-read assay was used to sequence the DNA from cultured CD4+ T cells. TCRdb re-derived calls from the PCR reads in MiXCR, one entry per CDR3 protein. The sample has about 11,000 distinct CDR3 sequences; over 75% are singletons. The germline gives CDR1 LNHDA, CDR2 SQIVND (reference sequence). The CDR3 consists of 14 residues. Trimming stripped 1 base from V and 5 bases from J, with 9 bases between. Treatment specified: approximately 11-day PBMC culture with coronavirus spike peptide pools or control peptides (ViraFEST assay). Of note for this clonotype: Antigen specificity is unknown.

Material: CD4+ T cells from blood, cultured in vitro. The V and J genes are TRBV19 and TRBJ1-5, with D tentatively TRBD1 (6 bases). The TCR sequence derives from a human donor who had recovered from COVID-19. CDR3 residues: CASSIVTGDQPQHF. CDR3 nucleotides: TGTGCCAGTAGTATAGTGACAGGAGATCAGCCCCAGCATTTT.